These 18 T cell receptor beta chains share one sample of origin, sequenced in a study of cytomegalovirus exposure and HLA in healthy donors. Clones were sequenced by immunoSEQ multiplex PCR, and TCRdb holds only the in-frame ones, with some missing. This repertoire shows about 120,000 clones, approximately 88% found once; its top ten account for roughly 2%. The specimen sequenced was PBMCs. Every receptor here comes from a woman aged 18-29 years in good health and CMV-seronegative.

The V and J genes are TRBV29-1 and TRBJ1-1; no firm D call. The CDR3 is 13 amino acids. Trimming shortened V by 1 base and J by 3 bases, and 9 bases separated the two germline ends. The germline V gene encodes CDR1 SQVTM and CDR2 ANQGSEA. DNA for the CDR3: TGCAGCGTTGAAGTCCCCGGGGACACTGAAGCTTTCTTT. Translation: CSVEVPGDTEAFF.

On this clone: Other DNA sequences within the sample encode an identical CDR3. The chain couples TRBV5-4 to TRBJ2-7; possible D gene TRBD2, 6 bases. V was clipped by 2 bases and J by 0 bases, with 9 bases between them. In germline, CDR1 is SGHNT, CDR2 YYREEE (reference sequence). The CDR3 has 14 amino acids. CDR3: CASSFGTGSYEQYF. The CDR3 region has the DNA TGTGCCAGCAGCTTCGGGACTGGCTCCTACGAGCAGTACTTC.

CDR3: CASSTRGQGSGNTIYF. The CDR3 coding sequence is TGTGCCAGTAGTACCCGGGGACAGGGCTCTGGAAACACCATATATTTT. The chain has TRBV19 and TRBJ1-3; 9 bases map to TRBD1. Per the germline V gene, CDR1 is LNHDA and CDR2 is SQIVND (reference sequence). The V gene end was trimmed by 4 bases and the J gene end by 0 bases; junction bases not matched to a gene: 4. There are 16 residues in the CDR3. The entire variable domain, with the rest obtained from reference TRBV19 and TRBJ1-3, is as follows: DGGITQSPKYLFRKEGQNVTLSCEQNLNHDAMYWYRQDPGQGLRLIYYSQIVNDFQKGDIAEGYSVSREKKESFPLTVTSAQKNPTAFYLCASSTRGQGSGNTIYFGEGSWLTVV.

The chain joins TRBV6-5 to TRBJ2-3; 9 bases agree with TRBD1. Germline loops: CDR1 MNHEY, CDR2 SVGAGI. The V segment lost 1 base and the J segment 1 base; nucleotides outside the gene matches: 0. This CDR3 is 15 amino acids long. The CDR3 DNA reads TGTGCCAGCAGTTACTGGACAGGGGGCACAGATACGCAGTATTTT. Translated, it gives CASSYWTGGTDTQYF.

The chain is built from TRBV13 and TRBJ1-2, with 7 bases lining up with TRBD1. V was clipped by 1 base and J by 0 bases; unmatched bases: 5. Germline CDR1 reads PRHDT; CDR2 reads FYEKMQ (reference sequence). The CDR3 is made up of 16 amino acids. The CDR3 DNA is TGTGCCAGCAGCTTAGTGGGGGACAGCACTAACTATGGCTACACCTTC. Protein sequence: CASSLVGDSTNYGYTF. Based on the CDR3 plus reference TRBV13 and TRBJ1-2, the full variable domain is AAGVIQSPRHLIKEKRETATLKCYPIPRHDTVYWYQQGPGQDPQFLISFYEKMQSDKGSIPDRFSAQQFSDYHSELNMSSLELGDSALYFCASSLVGDSTNYGYTFGSGTRLTVV.

In this sample, this clone turned up once. This chain uses TRBV6-5 with TRBJ2-7; 10 bases line up with TRBD1. The germline gives CDR1 MNHEY, CDR2 SVGAGI. The CDR3 has 15 amino acids. V shed 5 bases and J 4 bases; nucleotides not matched to a gene: 8. The CDR3 coding sequence is TGTGCCAGCAGTCAGACAGGGGGCGGCTTTTACGAGCAGTACTTC. Residues: CASSQTGGGFYEQYF.

The chain uses TRBV28 and TRBJ2-5, with D unresolved. The germline V and J ends were trimmed by 2 bases and 4 bases, with 5 bases remaining between them. The CDR3 loop spans 12 amino acids. Germline values: CDR1 MDHEN, CDR2 SYDVKM. The CDR3 nucleotides read TGTGCCAGCAGTTTACTGCGAGAGACCCAGTACTTC. Residues: CASSLLRETQYF.

This sequence joins TRBV11-2 and TRBJ2-3; no clear D. CDR3 length equals 14 residues. Germline lookup yields CDR1 SGHAT and CDR2 FQNNGV. Trimming removed 5 bases at V and 6 bases at J, with 15 bases between. CDR3 region: CASSPMIAADTQYF. The CDR3 bases are TGTGCCAGCAGCCCTATGATAGCCGCGGATACGCAGTATTTT.

The rearrangement links TRBV27 to TRBJ2-1; 7 nucleotides agree with TRBD2. Looked up from germline, CDR1 is MNHEY and CDR2 is SMNVEV (reference sequence). The CDR3 totals 12 residues. J lost 10 bases, V lost 0 bases, and 0 bases had no gene match. The CDR3 DNA is TGTGCCAGCAGTTTATCGGGGGGGGAGCAGTTCTTC. It is translated as CASSLSGGEQFF.

The V call is TRBV30, the J call TRBJ1-1; weak D call: TRBD1 (5 bases). Germline loops: CDR1 GTSNPN, CDR2 SVGIG (reference sequence). The CDR3 length is 15 residues. Trimming took 3 bases from V and 5 from J, leaving 19 bases between them. The CDR3, as DNA: TGTGCCTGGAGACGCGGCAGGGTGGCGGGGACTGAAGCTTTCTTT. Amino acid sequence: CAWRRGRVAGTEAFF.

The chain employs TRBV9 and TRBJ2-2; the match to TRBD2 covers 8 bases. The germline V gene has CDR1 SGDLS and CDR2 YYNGEE. CDR3 length: 18 residues. The J segment lost 4 bases and the V segment lost 1 base, leaving 12 bases of the junction unmatched. The CDR3 loop is CASSVFPGGRVRTGELFF. DNA for the CDR3: TGTGCCAGCAGCGTATTTCCGGGAGGGCGAGTTCGCACCGGGGAGCTGTTTTTT.

The chain uses TRBV6-5 and TRBJ2-2, with D possibly TRBD2 on 6 matching bases. The CDR3 is 15 amino acids. CDR1 MNHEY and CDR2 SVGAGI come from the germline V gene. The ends were cut back, 11 bases at V and 1 base at J, with 17 bases in the middle. The CDR3 DNA follows: TGTGCCGTCCGGCCCCTAGCGAGGAACACCGGGGAGCTGTTTTTT. It yields the protein CAVRPLARNTGELFF.

This clone is a singleton in its sample. V gene TRBV5-1 combines with J gene TRBJ2-1; maybe TRBD2 (5 bases). The CDR3 has 15 amino acids. Deletions cut 4 bases from V and 4 bases from J, with 15 bases between. The germline V gene encodes CDR1 SGHRS and CDR2 YFSETQ. CDR3 DNA: TGCGCCAGCAGCCTGAGGGCCTCGACGTACAATGAGCAGTTCTTC. Encoded protein: CASSLRASTYNEQFF.

This chain connects TRBV7-9 to TRBJ2-1; TRBD1 aligns across 9 bases. J gave up 2 bases and V 4 bases, and 9 bases lay outside the gene matches. The CDR3 loop spans 17 amino acids. Per the germline V gene, CDR1 is SEHNR and CDR2 is FQNEAQ (reference sequence). The CDR3 DNA reads as TGTGCCAGCAGCTCATGGACAGGGGCACTCGCCTACAATGAGCAGTTCTTC. It yields the protein CASSSWTGALAYNEQFF. The whole variable domain, remainder taken from reference TRBV7-9 and TRBJ2-1, is DTGVSQNPRHKITKRGQNVTFRCDPISEHNRLYWYRQTLGQGPEFLTYFQNEAQLEKSRLLSDRFSAERPKGSFSTLEIQRTEQGDSAMYLCASSSWTGALAYNEQFFGPGTRLTVL.

This clone was seen only a few times. V gene TRBV14 combines with J gene TRBJ2-1; 10 bases map to TRBD2. The CDR3 is 14 residues long. With V trimmed by 5 bases and J by 4 bases, 2 bases remained unmatched. Germline V gives CDR1 SGHDN, CDR2 FVKESK. The CDR3 coding sequence is TGTGCCAGCAGCACTAGCGGGACTTACAATGAGCAGTTCTTC. It encodes CASSTSGTYNEQFF.

The chain links TRBV14 to TRBJ2-1; 7 nucleotides align to TRBD2. The V gene end was trimmed by 1 base and the J gene end by 8 bases; junction bases not matched to a gene: 5. This CDR3 comprises 14 residues. Per the germline V gene, CDR1 is SGHDN and CDR2 is FVKESK. CDR3 amino acids: CASSQVGGRDEQFF. In DNA form, the CDR3 reads TGTGCCAGCAGCCAAGTAGGTGGGAGGGATGAGCAGTTCTTC. Together with reference TRBV14 and TRBJ2-1, the CDR3 gives the full variable domain: EAGVTQFPSHSVIEKGQTVTLRCDPISGHDNLYWYRRVMGKEIKFLLHFVKESKQDESGMPNNRFLAERTGGTYSTLKVQPAELEDSGVYFCASSQVGGRDEQFFGPGTRLTVL.

The rearrangement uses TRBV7-2 and TRBJ1-5, with 7 bases aligning to TRBD1. The CDR3 is made up of 16 amino acids. With V trimmed by 6 bases and J by 1 base, 9 bases remained unmatched. In germline, CDR1 is SGHTA, CDR2 FQGNSA. CDR3 protein: CASSPTGEGSNQPQHF. The CDR3 DNA sequence: TGTGCCAGCAGTCCTACAGGGGAAGGCAGCAATCAGCCCCAGCATTTT. Full variable domain (outside the CDR3, taken from reference TRBV7-2 and TRBJ1-5): GAGVSQSPSNKVTEKGKDVELRCDPISGHTALYWYRQSLGQGLEFLIYFQGNSAPDKSGLPSDRFSAERTGGSVSTLTIQRTQQEDSAVYLCASSPTGEGSNQPQHFGDGTRLSIL.

This chain connects TRBV2 to TRBJ2-7; tentatively, D is TRBD2 (6 bases). CDR1 is SNHLY, CDR2 FYNNEI, per germline. The ends were cut back, 6 bases at V and 3 bases at J, with 12 bases in the middle. The CDR3 has 13 residues. The CDR3 here is CASSGTGDYEQYF. CDR3 nucleotides: TGTGCCAGCAGCGGGACGGGAGACTACGAGCAGTACTTC.